This note documents a single TCR beta chain sequence. This receptor's antigen is unknown. Base qualities were left out, and no much larger clone turns up one base away. This specimen belongs to a study of T cell responses to AZD1222 COVID-19 vaccine (dated by TCRdb to the early 2020s). Broadly, across the study: AZD1222 recipients given second doses at about 4 weeks or at about 12 weeks were pooled, since spike-specific TCR depth and breadth were not found to differ between the two schedules. Trial participants were enrolled into age subgroups of 18-55, 56-69 and 70-plus years, which contained 148, 28 and 57 TCR-sequenced participants, respectively. TCR sequencing was performed for fewer than 250 trial participants, of whom around 200 were given two doses of AZD1222 and around 26 were given two doses of MenACWY control vaccine. Here is what the overall study found, with its caveats: Conclusions about previously exposed vaccinees are limited, since just six AZD1222 recipients were seropositive for SARS-CoV-2 at baseline. No day 14 peak-response samples were available, so repertoires were characterized only after the peak T cell response. Participants were mostly white British and included more females than males, and it was suggested by the authors that clonal diversity may have been underestimated. After two AZD1222 doses, both the breadth and the depth of spike-specific TCRs were significantly higher than at day 0 and than in MenACWY recipients. The 56-69-year group was small, and its depth increase did not reach significance, likely because of low power. Reportedly, almost half of the unique spike-specific TCRs recognized epitopes lying outside the regions that are mutated in the B.1.351 and B.1.1.7 variants. Vaccine-associated CD4 TCRs spanned the whole spike protein, with dominant responses in regions 160-218 and 743-854.

Trimming removed 6 bases from V and 3 bases from J; the gene matches leave 12 bases unexplained. CDR1 and CDR2 were assigned from the germline V gene as SGHRS and YFSETQ. Measured from the cysteine to the phenylalanine, the CDR3 is 15 residues long. Solely the CDR3 DNA is kept, with 45 bases framed from the first base. The CDR3 regions of human TCRbeta chains were subjected to immunosequencing. The paper's data handling went like this. TCRs in the repertoires were matched against a reference library of SARS-CoV-2-specific TCRs that had been generated with the MIRA antigen-specificity platform. Breadth meant the fraction of unique TCRs that were SARS-CoV-2-associated, whereas depth meant the fraction of total T cells that were SARS-CoV-2-associated. Using the MIRA data, each spike-specific TCR was mapped to the spike region that the TCR reacts to and placed in a CD4 or CD8 class. Log10-transformed breadth and depth values were compared by one-way ANOVA with Sidak's multiple comparisons tests. Here the immuneACCESS table is served through TCRdb, limited to in-frame sequences with V and J called. Missing clones are a known gap in these copies; in checked studies unresolved V genes cover under half, and the rest lacks a known reason. V, J and clone size are those of that table, while D and trimming were read from the DNA. This sample lists 25,000 to 35,000 clones; roughly 92% were detected once. The ten largest clonotypes hold more than 7% of the sample.

Taken with the paper, the label for time point translates to: baseline before first vaccination. Vaccinee samples were obtained from the UK trials COV001 and COV002, which included a single-blind randomized controlled phase 2/3 trial of AZD1222 (ChAdOx1 nCoV-19) in healthy adults. For TCRbeta chain sequencing, PBMC samples were collected from trial participants at day 0 and at day 28 after the second dose. The chain is assembled from TRBV5-1 and TRBJ2-7; TRBD2 aligns with 7 central bases. The source was peripheral blood, collected on day 0 of AZD1222 vaccination. The sequence was collected from an adult in good health. The DNA reads as follows: TGCGCCAGCAAACCCTTGGGAGGGGAGAGCTACGAGCAGTACTTC. This gives the protein CASKPLGGESYEQYF. Beyond the CDR3, the reference TRBV5-1 and TRBJ2-7 genes provide the residues; the full variable domain reads: KAGVTQTPRYLIKTRGQQVTLSCSPISGHRSVSWYQQTPGQGLQFLFEYFSETQRNKGNFPGRFSGRQFSNSRSEMNVSTLELGDSALYLCASKPLGGESYEQYFGPGTRLTVT.